A selection of T cell receptor beta chains follows, all from one sample in a study of cytomegalovirus exposure and HLA in healthy donors. Data came from immunoSEQ multiplex PCR; TCRdb stores just in-frame clones and leaves some out. Of approximately 190,000 clones listed, around 83% are singletons. The specimen sequenced was PBMCs. Source of these receptors: a man aged 35-49 years in good health and CMV-seropositive. Each CDR3 is given with its conserved first and last residue. Each record gives: J gene, clone size, V gene, D gene, CDR3 protein, CDR3 DNA. D genes are given only for firm matches. Clone size is shown for a subset of rows, as once, few, many or a class of expanded clone.

j_gene: TRBJ2-7
abundance: NA
v_gene: TRBV18
d_gene: TRBD1
CDR3aa: CASSPTTQGSYEQYF
CDR3nt: TGTGCCAGCTCACCTACCACACAGGGGTCGTACGAGCAGTACTTC

j_gene: TRBJ1-1
abundance: NA
v_gene: TRBV2
d_gene: NA
CDR3aa: CASSASGDEAFF
CDR3nt: TGTGCCAGCAGCGCGTCCGGGGATGAAGCTTTCTTT

j_gene: TRBJ2-7
abundance: NA
v_gene: TRBV6-4
d_gene: TRBD1
CDR3aa: CASSRGGRQGEVEQYF
CDR3nt: TGTGCCAGCAGCCGAGGGGGGAGACAGGGGGAGGTCGAGCAGTACTTC

j_gene: TRBJ2-1
abundance: NA
v_gene: TRBV28
d_gene: TRBD1
CDR3aa: CASSSQGAAYNEQFF
CDR3nt: TGTGCCAGCAGCTCACAGGGGGCTGCCTACAATGAGCAGTTCTTC

j_gene: TRBJ1-1
abundance: NA
v_gene: TRBV18
d_gene: TRBD1
CDR3aa: CASSPIRQGAEAFF
CDR3nt: TGTGCCAGCTCACCAATTCGACAGGGGGCAGAAGCTTTCTTT

j_gene: TRBJ2-5
abundance: NA
v_gene: TRBV11-1
d_gene: TRBD1
CDR3aa: CASSSGTGGQETQYF
CDR3nt: TGTGCCAGCAGCTCCGGGACAGGGGGACAAGAGACCCAGTACTTC

j_gene: TRBJ1-1
abundance: NA
v_gene: TRBV2
d_gene: TRBD1
CDR3aa: CASRGQGPEAFF
CDR3nt: TGTGCCAGCAGAGGACAGGGCCCTGAAGCTTTCTTT

j_gene: TRBJ1-1
abundance: NA
v_gene: TRBV29-1
d_gene: NA
CDR3aa: CSVPTTGRGASEAFF
CDR3nt: TGCAGCGTTCCTACTACAGGGCGAGGGGCTTCTGAAGCTTTCTTT

j_gene: TRBJ1-2
abundance: once
v_gene: TRBV10-3
d_gene: NA
CDR3aa: CAISESGQLYGYTF
CDR3nt: TGTGCCATCAGTGAGTCTGGGCAGCTCTATGGCTACACCTTC

j_gene: TRBJ1-5
abundance: NA
v_gene: TRBV19
d_gene: NA
CDR3aa: CASRTPGQNNQPQHF
CDR3nt: TGTGCCAGTAGAACCCCGGGACAAAACAATCAGCCCCAGCATTTT

j_gene: TRBJ2-7
abundance: few
v_gene: TRBV27
d_gene: NA
CDR3aa: CASSLRSLLSRHEQYF
CDR3nt: TGTGCCAGCAGTTTACGTTCCCTCTTATCGCGCCACGAGCAGTACTTC

j_gene: TRBJ1-5
abundance: NA
v_gene: TRBV18
d_gene: NA
CDR3aa: CASSQEINQPQHF
CDR3nt: TGTGCCAGCTCACAGGAGATAAATCAGCCCCAGCATTTT

j_gene: TRBJ2-7
abundance: NA
v_gene: TRBV6-1
d_gene: TRBD1
CDR3aa: CASRGTGGLSEQYF
CDR3nt: TGTGCCAGCAGAGGGACAGGGGGGCTGTCCGAGCAGTACTTC

j_gene: TRBJ2-1
abundance: NA
v_gene: TRBV7-8
d_gene: NA
CDR3aa: CASSSGASYNEQFF
CDR3nt: TGTGCCAGCAGCTCGGGAGCCTCCTACAATGAGCAGTTCTTC

j_gene: TRBJ2-5
abundance: NA
v_gene: TRBV27
d_gene: TRBD2
CDR3aa: CASSRVEREGPQYF
CDR3nt: TGTGCCAGCAGCCGGGTCGAGCGGGAAGGGCCCCAGTACTTC

j_gene: TRBJ1-6
abundance: NA
v_gene: TRBV7-9
d_gene: TRBD1
CDR3aa: CASSLAPGQGNSPLHF
CDR3nt: TGTGCCAGCAGCTTAGCGCCGGGACAGGGTAATTCACCCCTCCACTTT

j_gene: TRBJ1-4
abundance: NA
v_gene: TRBV5-1
d_gene: NA
CDR3aa: CASRPAAQNEKLFF
CDR3nt: TGCGCCAGCAGGCCTGCGGCACAAAACGAAAAACTGTTTTTT

j_gene: TRBJ2-3
abundance: NA
v_gene: TRBV27
d_gene: TRBD2
CDR3aa: CASSLNSGRAADTQYF
CDR3nt: TGTGCCAGCAGTTTAAATAGCGGGAGGGCGGCAGATACGCAGTATTTT

j_gene: TRBJ2-1
abundance: NA
v_gene: TRBV6-5
d_gene: NA
CDR3aa: CASSPQGRSYNEQFF
CDR3nt: TGTGCCAGCAGCCCACAGGGGAGGTCCTACAATGAGCAGTTCTTC

j_gene: TRBJ2-3
abundance: NA
v_gene: TRBV19
d_gene: NA
CDR3aa: CASSMSVPSTDTQYF
CDR3nt: TGTGCCAGTAGTATGTCAGTCCCTAGCACAGATACGCAGTATTTT

j_gene: TRBJ2-2
abundance: NA
v_gene: TRBV14
d_gene: TRBD2
CDR3aa: CASSQSGRAGTGELFF
CDR3nt: TGTGCCAGCAGCCAGAGCGGGAGGGCAGGTACCGGGGAGCTGTTTTTT

j_gene: TRBJ1-2
abundance: NA
v_gene: TRBV7-9
d_gene: TRBD1
CDR3aa: CASSPRQGYYGYTF
CDR3nt: TGTGCCAGCAGCCCAAGACAGGGGTACTATGGCTACACCTTC